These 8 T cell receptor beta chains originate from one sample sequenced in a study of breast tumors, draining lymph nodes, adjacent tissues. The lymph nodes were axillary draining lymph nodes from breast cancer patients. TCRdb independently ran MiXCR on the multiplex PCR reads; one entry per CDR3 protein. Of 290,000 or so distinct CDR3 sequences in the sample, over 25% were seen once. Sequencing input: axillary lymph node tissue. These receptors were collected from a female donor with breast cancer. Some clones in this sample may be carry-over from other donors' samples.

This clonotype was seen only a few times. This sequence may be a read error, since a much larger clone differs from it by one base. The DNA for the CDR3 is TGTGCCAGCAGCGCCAGGCTAGCGGGAGGGGAGACCCCGTACTTC. Translating gives CASSARLAGGETPYF. The chain has TRBV9 and TRBJ2-5; 12 positions agree with TRBD2. Looked up from germline, CDR1 is SGDLS and CDR2 is YYNGEE. CDR3 length: 15 residues.

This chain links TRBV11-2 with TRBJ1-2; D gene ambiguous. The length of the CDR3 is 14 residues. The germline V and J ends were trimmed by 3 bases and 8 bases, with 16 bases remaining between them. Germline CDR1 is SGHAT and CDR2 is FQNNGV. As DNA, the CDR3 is TGTGCCAGCAGCTTGGACGGCTATAAGCTAGGCTACACCTTC. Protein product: CASSLDGYKLGYTF.

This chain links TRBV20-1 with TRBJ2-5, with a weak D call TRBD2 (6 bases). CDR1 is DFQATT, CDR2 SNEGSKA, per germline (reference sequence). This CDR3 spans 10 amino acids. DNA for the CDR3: TGCAGGGAGGGCCGGGAGACCCAGTACTTC. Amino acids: CREGRETQYF.

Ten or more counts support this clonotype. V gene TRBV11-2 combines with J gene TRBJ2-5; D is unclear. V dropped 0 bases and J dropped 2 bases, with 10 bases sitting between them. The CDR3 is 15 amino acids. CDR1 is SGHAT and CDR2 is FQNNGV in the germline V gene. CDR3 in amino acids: CASSLEGHLQETQYF. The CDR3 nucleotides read TGTGCCAGCAGCTTAGAAGGGCATTTACAAGAGACCCAGTACTTC.

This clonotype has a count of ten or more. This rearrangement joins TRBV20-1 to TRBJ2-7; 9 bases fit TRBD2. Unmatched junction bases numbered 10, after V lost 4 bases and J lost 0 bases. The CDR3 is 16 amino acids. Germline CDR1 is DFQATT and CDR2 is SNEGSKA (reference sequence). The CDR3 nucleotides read TGCAGTGCTATGGGACTAGCAGCTTTAAGCTCCTACGAGCAGTACTTC. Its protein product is CSAMGLAALSSYEQYF.

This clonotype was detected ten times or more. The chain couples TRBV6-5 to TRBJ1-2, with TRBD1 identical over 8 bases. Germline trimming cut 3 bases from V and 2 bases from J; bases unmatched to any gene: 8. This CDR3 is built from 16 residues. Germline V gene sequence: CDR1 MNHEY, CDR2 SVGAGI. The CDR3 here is CASSYPAGTGNYGYTF. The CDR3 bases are TGTGCCAGCAGTTATCCAGCGGGGACAGGCAACTATGGCTACACCTTC.

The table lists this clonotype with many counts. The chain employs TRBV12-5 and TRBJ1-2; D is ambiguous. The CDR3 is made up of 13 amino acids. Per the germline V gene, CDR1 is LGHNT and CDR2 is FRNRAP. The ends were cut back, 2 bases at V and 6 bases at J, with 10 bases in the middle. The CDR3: CASGLHRLDGYTF. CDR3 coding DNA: TGTGCTAGTGGTTTGCACCGCTTGGATGGCTACACCTTC.

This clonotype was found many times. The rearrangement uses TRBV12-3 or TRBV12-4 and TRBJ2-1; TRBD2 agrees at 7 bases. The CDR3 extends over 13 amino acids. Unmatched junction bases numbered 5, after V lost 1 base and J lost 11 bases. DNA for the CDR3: TGTGCCAGCAGTTTAGTTCCTAGCGGACAGCAGTTCTTC. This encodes CASSLVPSGQQFF.